Listed below are T cell receptor beta chains from one sample, sequenced in a study of cytomegalovirus exposure and HLA in healthy donors. Sequenced by immunoSEQ multiplex PCR; TCRdb stores in-frame clones only, minus some. The data contain around 97,000 clones, around 76% of them singletons. The sample consisted of PBMCs. The receptor set was obtained from a woman aged 18-29 years in good health and CMV-seropositive. Each CDR3 is given with its conserved first and last residue. The D gene is left open where the match is weak. Not all rows give a size; the values are once, few, many and, for expanded clones, a class.

CASRQTGTYQPQHF,TGTGCCAGCAGACAGACAGGGACCTATCAGCCCCAGCATTTT,14,TRBD1,TRBJ1-5,.,TRBV27
CASSDSRGRGNSYNEQFF,TGTGCCAGCAGTGACTCCCGGGGGCGGGGGAACTCCTACAATGAGCAGTTCTTC,18,.,TRBJ2-1,.,TRBV6-4
CASSSRGRFEAFF,TGTGCCAGTAGCAGCAGGGGTCGGTTTGAAGCTTTCTTT,13,.,TRBJ1-1,.,TRBV19
CASSWGTSGTTDTQYF,TGTGCCAGCAGCTGGGGGACTAGCGGGACCACAGATACGCAGTATTTT,16,TRBD2,TRBJ2-3,.,TRBV7-9
CASTMREGETQYF,TGTGCCAGCACGATGCGGGAGGGAGAGACCCAGTACTTC,13,TRBD2,TRBJ2-5,.,TRBV28
CASSPPGKKRGGYTF,TGTGCCAGCAGTCCACCCGGGAAGAAACGCGGGGGCTACACCTTC,15,.,TRBJ1-2,.,TRBV6-5
CASRESNQPQHF,TGTGCCAGCAGGGAAAGCAATCAGCCCCAGCATTTT,12,.,TRBJ1-5,few,TRBV19
CASSFIARDRTDTQYF,TGTGCCAGCAGTTTTATAGCCCGGGACAGGACAGATACGCAGTATTTT,16,TRBD1,TRBJ2-3,.,TRBV27
CASRLAGTPYNEQFF,TGCGCCAGCAGACTAGCGGGTACCCCCTACAATGAGCAGTTCTTC,15,TRBD2,TRBJ2-1,.,TRBV10-1
CASSVDGLAIDTQYF,TGTGCCAGCAGCGTTGACGGACTAGCAATCGATACGCAGTATTTT,15,TRBD2,TRBJ2-3,once,TRBV9
CASSRDQETQYF,TGCGCCAGCAGCCGGGATCAAGAGACCCAGTACTTC,12,.,TRBJ2-5,.,TRBV5-1
CASSGSRKGVYGYTF,TGTGCCAGCAGCGGATCCAGGAAGGGGGTCTATGGCTACACCTTC,15,.,TRBJ1-2,.,TRBV9
CASSPTRGANEKLFF,TGTGCCAGCAGCCCGACCCGGGGGGCTAATGAAAAACTGTTTTTT,15,.,TRBJ1-4,.,TRBV6-5
CASSELEGPHSYGYTF,TGTGCCAGCAGTGAACTGGAGGGCCCCCACTCCTATGGCTACACCTTC,16,.,TRBJ1-2,.,TRBV6-1
CASSLGGGLRIGNEQFF,TGCGCCAGCAGCTTGGGGGGCGGTCTACGTATCGGCAATGAGCAGTTCTTC,17,.,TRBJ2-1,.,TRBV5-1
CASSEIETRDF,TGTGCCAGCTCAGAGATTGAGACGAGGGATTTT,11,.,TRBJ2-3,.,TRBV18
CRVSGINEQYF,TGCAGGGTTAGCGGGATAAACGAGCAGTACTTC,11,TRBD2,TRBJ2-7,.,TRBV20-1
CASSLLGLAAGNEQFF,TGTGCCAGCAGCTTACTAGGACTAGCTGCAGGCAATGAGCAGTTCTTC,16,TRBD2,TRBJ2-1,.,TRBV7-2
CAIRTGAGDTQYF,TGTGCCATCAGAACAGGGGCGGGGGATACGCAGTATTTT,13,.,TRBJ2-3,.,TRBV10-3
CASSEAPGTGGPYEQYF,TGTGCCAGCAGTGAAGCCCCCGGGACAGGCGGGCCCTACGAGCAGTACTTC,17,TRBD1,TRBJ2-7,.,TRBV6-1
CASSASTSVSSYNEQFF,TGTGCCAGCAGCGCATCAACTAGCGTGAGCTCCTACAATGAGCAGTTCTTC,17,TRBD2,TRBJ2-1,.,TRBV9
CASSPRARLAGDYYNEQFF,TGTGCCAGCAGCCCCCGCGCGAGACTAGCGGGAGACTACTACAATGAGCAGTTCTTC,19,TRBD2,TRBJ2-1,once,TRBV7-6
CASSYSSVRKEAFF,TGTGCCAGCAGTTACTCGAGTGTGCGTAAGGAAGCTTTCTTT,14,.,TRBJ1-1,.,TRBV6-6
CASSSLAVQETQYF,TGTGCCAGCAGTTCTTTAGCGGTCCAAGAGACCCAGTACTTC,14,.,TRBJ2-5,.,TRBV13
CAIKLLGLAGTDTQYF,TGTGCCATCAAGCTGTTGGGACTAGCGGGAACAGATACGCAGTATTTT,16,TRBD2,TRBJ2-3,.,TRBV5-4
CSVESGGLYEQYF,TGCAGCGTTGAATCAGGGGGCCTTTACGAGCAGTACTTC,13,TRBD1,TRBJ2-7,.,TRBV29-1
CASSQDSGSETQYF,TGTGCCAGCAGCCAAGATAGCGGGAGTGAGACCCAGTACTTC,14,TRBD2,TRBJ2-5,.,TRBV4-2
CASSPISAGGLGEQYF,TGTGCCAGCAGCCCCATTTCAGCGGGGGGCCTTGGCGAGCAGTACTTC,16,TRBD2,TRBJ2-7,.,TRBV2
CASSGQSDEKLFF,TGTGCCAGCAGTGGACAGTCCGATGAAAAACTGTTTTTT,13,.,TRBJ1-4,few,TRBV2
CASSTGNGNTIYF,TGCGCCAGTTCGACAGGGAACGGAAACACCATATATTTT,13,TRBD1,TRBJ1-3,.,TRBV10-1
CASSPRDWEINPKQETQYF,TGTGCCAGCTCACCACGGGACTGGGAGATAAACCCGAAACAAGAGACCCAGTACTTC,19,.,TRBJ2-5,.,TRBV18
CASSQEPWTSGGFDTQYF,TGCGCCAGCAGCCAAGAACCCTGGACTAGCGGGGGTTTTGATACGCAGTATTTT,18,TRBD2,TRBJ2-3,.,TRBV4-1
CASSQERGAGGGPLGTQYF,TGTGCCAGCAGCCAAGAGAGGGGTGCGGGCGGGGGGCCACTTGGGACCCAGTACTTC,19,TRBD2,TRBJ2-5,.,TRBV4-2
CSASYGYGYTF,TGCAGTGCTAGCTACGGGTATGGCTACACCTTC,11,.,TRBJ1-2,.,TRBV20-1
CASSIQQRRIDSPLHF,TGTGCCAGTAGTATCCAACAGAGAAGAATCGATTCACCCCTCCACTTT,16,.,TRBJ1-6,.,TRBV19
CASSFSGTGTYEQYF,TGTGCCAGCAGTTTTTCCGGGACAGGAACCTACGAGCAGTACTTC,15,TRBD1,TRBJ2-7,.,TRBV28